Included here is one T cell receptor (beta chain) sequence, with context. This sample was taken from a study of shared clonotypes between healthy human individuals. The ends were cut back, 1 base at V and 2 bases at J, with 9 bases in the middle. Germline assignment: CDR1 MGHRA and CDR2 YSYEKL. This CDR3 region has 15 residues. As handled by the study authors: ImmunoSEQ output held junction-only sequences without quality scores, so filtering differed. Here immunoSEQ multiplex PCR was the method, and the copy in TCRdb shows in-frame clones only, minus some. V, J and clone size are taken as reported in that table, and D and trimming were inferred from the DNA itself. The sample has 1.5 million to 2.5 million clones, about 95% seen once. CD45RO-negative CD8 cells positively selected for CCR7 made up the naive population, which excluded terminally differentiated effector memory CD45RA+ cells. Donors were healthy HIV-negative adults without recently reported acute infections or vaccinations.

The sequencing sample was made of naive CD8+ T cells sorted from blood. V is TRBV4-1 and J is TRBJ1-3; no clear D gene. The clonotype comes from a man aged 18 to 35 in good health. As DNA, the CDR3 is TGCGCCAGCAGCCAAGTTTCGGGAACTGGAAACACCATATATTTT. Translating it yields CASSQVSGTGNTIYF.